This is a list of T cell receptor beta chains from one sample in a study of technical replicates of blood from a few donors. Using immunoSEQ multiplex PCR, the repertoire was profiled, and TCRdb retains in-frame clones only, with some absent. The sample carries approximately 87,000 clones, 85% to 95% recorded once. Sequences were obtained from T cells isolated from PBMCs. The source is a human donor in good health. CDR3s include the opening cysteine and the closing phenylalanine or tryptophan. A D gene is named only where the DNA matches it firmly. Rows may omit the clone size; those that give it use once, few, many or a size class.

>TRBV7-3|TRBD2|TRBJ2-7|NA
TGTGCCAGCAGCCCGCAGGGCGGGAGAGGAGACGAGCAGTACTTC
CASSPQGGRGDEQYF
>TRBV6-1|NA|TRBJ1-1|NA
TGTGCCAGCAACCTTATTGACCGGGTGAACACTGAAGCTTTCTTT
CASNLIDRVNTEAFF
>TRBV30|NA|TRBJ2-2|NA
TGTGCCTGGAGTGTAACCTCGGGGTTGCACACCGGGGAGCTGTTTTTT
CAWSVTSGLHTGELFF
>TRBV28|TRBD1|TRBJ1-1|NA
TGTGCCAGCAGTTCGCCGACAGGGGGCGGCCCAGCTTTCTTT
CASSSPTGGGPAFF
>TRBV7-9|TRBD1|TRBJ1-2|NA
TGTGCCAGCAGCCTCAGACAGGGCGGCTACACCTTC
CASSLRQGGYTF
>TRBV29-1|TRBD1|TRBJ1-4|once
TGCAGCGTTGGGGACAGGGCGACTAATGAAAAACTGTTTTTT
CSVGDRATNEKLFF
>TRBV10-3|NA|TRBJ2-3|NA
TGTGCCATCAGTGTAAAGGGAGAGGCTAGAGATACGCAGTATTTT
CAISVKGEARDTQYF
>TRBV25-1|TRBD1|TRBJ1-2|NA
TGTGCCAGCAGTGGGGGGGACAGGGGATACTATGGCTACACCTTC
CASSGGDRGYYGYTF
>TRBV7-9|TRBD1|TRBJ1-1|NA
TGTGCCAGCAGCCGACCACCCGGGACAGGGAACACTGAAGCTTTCTTT
CASSRPPGTGNTEAFF
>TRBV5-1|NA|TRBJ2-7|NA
TGCGCCAGCAGGCTCCGGGGAGCTGGCGCCTACGAGCAGTACTTC
CASRLRGAGAYEQYF
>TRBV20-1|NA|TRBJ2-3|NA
TGCAGTGTAGAATCAGATACGCAGTATTTT
CSVESDTQYF
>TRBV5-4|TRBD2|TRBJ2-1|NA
TGTGCCAGCAGCTCAATACTAGCGGGGGAAAGCTATGAGCAGTTCTTC
CASSSILAGESYEQFF
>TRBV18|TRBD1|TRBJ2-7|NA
TGTGCCAGCTCACCCGGGACAGGGGCCTACGAGCAGTACTTC
CASSPGTGAYEQYF
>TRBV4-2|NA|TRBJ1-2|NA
TGTGCCAGCAGCCCCCGACAGGAAGGTTATGGCTACACCTTC
CASSPRQEGYGYTF
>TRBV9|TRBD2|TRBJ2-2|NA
TGTGCCAGCAGCGACCGGGACTACTACACCGGGGAGCTGTTTTTT
CASSDRDYYTGELFF
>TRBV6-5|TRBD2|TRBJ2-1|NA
TGTGCCAGCAGTTACTCGGGGGGGACCTTATACAATGAGCAGTTCTTC
CASSYSGGTLYNEQFF
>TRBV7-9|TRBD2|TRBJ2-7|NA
TGTGCCAGCAGCCCTGGGGATGGCGGGAGGATGTACGAGCAGTACTTC
CASSPGDGGRMYEQYF
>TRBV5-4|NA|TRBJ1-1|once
TGTGCCAGCAGCTTGGGGGCCCTCACTGAAGCTTTCTTT
CASSLGALTEAFF
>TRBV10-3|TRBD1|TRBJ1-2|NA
TGTGCCATCAGGGAAGACAGGGAATTCTATGGCTACACCTTC
CAIREDREFYGYTF
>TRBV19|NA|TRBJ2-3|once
TGTGCCAGTATGAAGAGGGGGGGTAGCACAGATACGCAGTATTTT
CASMKRGGSTDTQYF
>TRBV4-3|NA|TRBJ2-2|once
TGCGCCAGCAGCCTCCAGTTAGGATACAGCGGGGAGCTGTTTTTT
CASSLQLGYSGELFF
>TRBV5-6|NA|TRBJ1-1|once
TGTGCCAGCAGCTTGGCCCCAGGGGTGCTAGGAGCTTTCTTT
CASSLAPGVLGAFF
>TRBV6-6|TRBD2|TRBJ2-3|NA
TGTGCCAGTGGGACTAGCGGCACAGATACGCAGTATTTT
CASGTSGTDTQYF
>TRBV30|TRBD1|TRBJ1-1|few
TGTGCCTGGAGGGGACAGGGCGGGACTGAAGCTTTCTTT
CAWRGQGGTEAFF
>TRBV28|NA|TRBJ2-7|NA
TGTGCCAGCAGTTTTACAGACCGCTACGAGCAGTACTTC
CASSFTDRYEQYF
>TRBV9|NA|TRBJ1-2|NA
TGTGCCAGCAGCTCTCGAGGCAGGGAAGGGGGCTACACCTTC
CASSSRGREGGYTF
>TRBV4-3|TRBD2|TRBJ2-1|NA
TGCGCCAGCAGCCAAGATCCGGCGGGAGTATTAAATGAGCAGTTCTTC
CASSQDPAGVLNEQFF
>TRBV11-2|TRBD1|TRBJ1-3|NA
TGTGCCAGCACCGTTACCGGGACAGGGATAGGAAACACCATATATTTT
CASTVTGTGIGNTIYF
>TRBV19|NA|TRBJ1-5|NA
TGTGCCAGTAGTATTCGGCCGGCAGGTAATCAGCCCCAGCATTTT
CASSIRPAGNQPQHF
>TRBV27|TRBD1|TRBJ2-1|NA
TGTGCCAGCAGTTCAGACAGGGGAGCGTACAATGAGCAGTTCTTC
CASSSDRGAYNEQFF
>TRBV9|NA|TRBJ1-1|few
TGTGCCAGCAGCGTAGCTCAGAGGGACACTGAAGCTTTCTTT
CASSVAQRDTEAFF
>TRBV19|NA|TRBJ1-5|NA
TGTGCCAGTAGTTCCGACAGGTCCAATCAGCCCCAGCATTTT
CASSSDRSNQPQHF